A selection of T cell receptor beta chains follows, all from one sample in a study of post-analysis software for immune sequencing data. One entry per CDR3 protein, called by TCRdb with MiXCR from the PCR reads. The sample yields about 400,000 distinct CDR3 sequences, about a third seen once. Sequenced material: blood. The receptors here all came from a girl aged 10-17 years with multiple sclerosis. Both conserved end residues are part of each CDR3. Fields, in order: J gene, V gene, D gene, clone size, CDR3 protein, CDR3 DNA. A D gene is named only where the DNA matches it firmly. Only some rows state a clone size, as once, few, many or a class for expanded clones.

>TRBJ1-1|TRBV5-1|NA|few
CASSLNRETNAEAFF
TGCGCCAGCAGCTTGAACAGGGAGACTAACGCTGAAGCTTTCTTT
>TRBJ2-7|TRBV5-1|NA|few
CASSPIRDTYEQYF
TGCGCCAGCAGCCCGATCCGGGACACCTACGAGCAGTACTTC
>TRBJ1-2|TRBV24-1|NA|NA
CATSDRTGRGGYTF
TGTGCCACCAGTGATAGAACAGGGAGAGGTGGCTACACCTTC
>TRBJ2-1|TRBV29-1|NA|many
CSVEVTKPGSEQFF
TGCAGCGTTGAGGTTACGAAACCGGGTTCTGAGCAGTTCTTC
>TRBJ2-1|TRBV12-3/TRBV12-4|NA|NA
CASSYLGGQNEQFF
TGTGCCAGCAGTTACCTAGGCGGTCAAAATGAGCAGTTCTTC
>TRBJ1-3|TRBV12-3/TRBV12-4|TRBD1|once
CASSLKGDRDWNTIYF
TGTGCCAGCAGTTTAAAGGGAGACAGGGACTGGAACACCATATATTTT
>TRBJ2-7|TRBV5-1|TRBD2|many
CASSLGGGANYEQYF
TGCGCCAGCAGCTTGGGCGGGGGGGCGAACTACGAGCAGTACTTC
>TRBJ2-5|TRBV6-6|NA|many
CASSPAGLKYF
TGTGCCAGCAGTCCTGCAGGGTTGAAGTACTTC
>TRBJ2-7|TRBV12-3/TRBV12-4|TRBD1|NA
CASKQGPTYEQYF
TGTGCCAGCAAACAGGGGCCGACCTACGAGCAGTACTTC
>TRBJ2-5|TRBV7-3|NA|few
CASSAISLETQYF
TGTGCCAGCAGCGCAATTAGTTTAGAGACCCAGTACTTC
>TRBJ1-2|TRBV12-3/TRBV12-4|TRBD1|NA
CASSRQGLLGYTF
TGTGCCAGCAGTAGACAGGGTTTGCTCGGCTACACCTTC
>TRBJ2-7|TRBV9|NA|once
CASSVGSGIEQYF
TGTGCCAGCAGCGTAGGATCGGGGATCGAGCAGTACTTC
>TRBJ1-5|TRBV4-3|NA|NA
CASSQDTGQPQHF
TGCGCCAGCAGCCAAGATACCGGTCAGCCCCAGCATTTT
>TRBJ2-3|TRBV12-3/TRBV12-4|TRBD2|few
CASRGLEDTQYF
TGTGCCAGCAGGGGACTAGAGGATACGCAGTATTTT